The rows below give T cell receptor beta chains drawn from one sample of a study of OX40 agonist ivuxolimab in advanced cancers. The data were produced by immunoSEQ multiplex PCR, yet TCRdb's version contains in-frame clones alone and is incomplete. The repertoire holds about 45,000 clones, with about nine tenths as singletons. This material consisted of CD4+ or CD8+ T cells sorted from blood, taken in a trial of the OX40 agonist ivuxolimab. Receptors were obtained from an adult with an advanced solid tumor such as melanoma, head and neck, liver or kidney cancer. Each CDR3 is given with its conserved first and last residue. A D gene is named only where the DNA matches it firmly. Clone size is not always given. Where it is, it says once, few, many or a class for expanded clones.

J gene | CDR3 length | clone size | V gene | D gene | CDR3 protein | CDR3 DNA
TRBJ2-7 | 13 | NA | TRBV7-2 | NA | CASSIGQTYEQYF | TGTGCCAGCAGCATCGGACAAACCTACGAGCAGTACTTC
TRBJ1-5 | 13 | NA | TRBV7-9 | NA | CASSRTDNQPQHF | TGTGCCAGCAGCCGGACCGACAATCAGCCCCAGCATTTT
TRBJ2-2 | 14 | NA | TRBV7-8 | NA | CASSLRRSTGELFF | TGTGCCAGCAGCTTGCGGCGGAGCACCGGGGAGCTGTTTTTT
TRBJ1-6 | 16 | few | TRBV30 | NA | CAWSAQRGGGYSPLHF | TGTGCCTGGAGTGCCCAGCGGGGGGGCGGGTATTCACCCCTCCACTTT
TRBJ1-1 | 13 | few | TRBV6-1 | NA | CASIGHFNTEAFF | TGTGCCAGCATCGGACATTTCAACACTGAAGCTTTCTTT
TRBJ1-2 | 15 | NA | TRBV10-2 | NA | CASSEYAGIGYGYTF | TGCGCCAGCAGTGAGTACGCAGGGATCGGCTATGGCTACACCTTC
TRBJ1-1 | 12 | NA | TRBV6-1 | NA | CASSGTITEAFF | TGTGCCAGCAGTGGAACTATCACCGAAGCTTTCTTT
TRBJ1-2 | 16 | NA | TRBV6-1 | NA | CASSGLRDRANYGYTF | TGTGCCAGCAGTGGCCTCCGGGACCGTGCTAACTATGGCTACACCTTC
TRBJ1-4 | 13 | NA | TRBV5-4 | TRBD1 | CASSQGQNEKLFF | TGTGCCAGCAGCCAGGGACAGAATGAAAAACTGTTTTTT
TRBJ2-5 | 19 | NA | TRBV5-1 | TRBD2 | CASSLGLAGEGRYQETQYF | TGCGCCAGCAGCCTCGGGCTAGCGGGAGAGGGGAGGTACCAAGAGACCCAGTACTTC
TRBJ1-1 | 12 | few | TRBV6-1 | NA | CASRRGNTEAFF | TGTGCCAGCAGACGGGGGAACACTGAAGCTTTCTTT
TRBJ2-2 | 15 | NA | TRBV6-6 | NA | CASSYKQAGTGELFF | TGTGCCAGCAGTTACAAACAGGCTGGCACCGGGGAGCTGTTTTTT
TRBJ1-1 | 14 | NA | TRBV7-8 | TRBD1 | CASSSRGRNTEAFF | TGTGCCAGCAGCTCCAGGGGGCGGAACACTGAAGCTTTCTTT
TRBJ2-1 | 14 | once | TRBV19 | NA | CASSEGTVYNEQFF | TGTGCCAGTAGTGAGGGGACGGTATACAATGAGCAGTTCTTC
TRBJ2-2 | 13 | NA | TRBV19 | NA | CASSKDRTGELFF | TGTGCCAGTAGTAAGGACAGAACCGGGGAGCTGTTTTTT
TRBJ2-3 | 14 | NA | TRBV19 | NA | CASRDSRGTDTQYF | TGTGCCAGTAGGGACTCAAGGGGAACAGATACGCAGTATTTT
TRBJ2-7 | 13 | NA | TRBV7-2 | NA | CASSLVDSLQQYF | TGTGCCAGCAGCTTAGTGGACAGCCTCCAGCAGTACTTC
TRBJ2-5 | 13 | NA | TRBV7-2 | TRBD1 | CASMRDRAETQYF | TGTGCCAGCATGAGGGACAGGGCCGAGACCCAGTACTTC
TRBJ2-7 | 12 | NA | TRBV28 | NA | CASSLSSYEQYF | TGTGCCAGCAGTCTAAGCTCCTACGAGCAGTACTTC
TRBJ1-2 | 12 | NA | TRBV29-1 | NA | CSVGERDYGYTF | TGCAGCGTTGGGGAGAGGGACTATGGCTACACCTTC
TRBJ2-7 | 14 | NA | TRBV6-5 | TRBD1 | CASRRTGAGGEQYF | TGTGCCAGCCGAAGGACAGGAGCTGGCGGCGAGCAGTACTTC
TRBJ2-5 | 17 | NA | TRBV7-2 | TRBD1 | CASSLRVGGGRSETQYF | TGTGCCAGCAGCTTACGGGTAGGGGGCGGAAGGAGCGAGACCCAGTACTTC
TRBJ2-6 | 18 | NA | TRBV19 | NA | CASSIWTDLSSGANVLTF | TGTGCCAGTAGTATTTGGACGGATCTTAGCTCTGGGGCCAACGTCCTGACTTTC
TRBJ2-7 | 15 | NA | TRBV9 | NA | CASSVGTISIYEQYF | TGTGCCAGCAGCGTAGGAACCATCTCGATTTACGAGCAGTACTTC
TRBJ2-1 | 15 | NA | TRBV7-6 | TRBD1 | CASSLRDRANNEQFF | TGTGCCAGCAGCCTCCGGGACAGGGCTAACAATGAGCAGTTCTTC
TRBJ2-3 | 14 | NA | TRBV10-3 | TRBD1 | CAIRGQGGTDTQYF | TGTGCCATCAGGGGACAGGGGGGCACAGATACGCAGTATTTT
TRBJ2-7 | 13 | NA | TRBV21-1 | NA | CASSGRQGYEQYF | TGTGCCAGCAGCGGCCGACAGGGGTACGAGCAGTACTTC
TRBJ1-2 | 14 | NA | TRBV6-6 | NA | CASSYSSWAQGYTF | TGTGCCAGCAGTTACTCGAGCTGGGCGCAGGGCTACACCTTC
TRBJ2-5 | 14 | NA | TRBV6-5 | NA | CASSYQAGKETQYF | TGTGCCAGCAGTTACCAGGCAGGGAAAGAGACCCAGTACTTC
TRBJ2-7 | 15 | once | TRBV4-2 | TRBD2 | CASSQTGGHRYEQYF | TGTGCCAGCAGCCAAACGGGGGGGCATCGGTACGAGCAGTACTTC
TRBJ2-1 | 14 | NA | TRBV5-4 | TRBD2 | CASSLRDSGYEQFF | TGTGCCAGCAGCCTGCGAGATAGCGGGTATGAGCAGTTCTTC
TRBJ2-7 | 15 | NA | TRBV4-3 | TRBD2 | CASSQGIAGGYEQYF | TGCGCCAGCAGCCAAGGGATCGCGGGAGGCTACGAGCAGTACTTC
TRBJ1-2 | 12 | NA | TRBV7-9 | NA | CASGQVDYGYTF | TGTGCCAGCGGGCAGGTAGACTATGGCTACACCTTC
TRBJ2-5 | 14 | few | TRBV5-1 | NA | CASSPGRTQETQYF | TGCGCCAGCAGCCCGGGACGTACCCAAGAGACCCAGTACTTC
TRBJ2-2 | 16 | NA | TRBV5-4 | TRBD1 | CASSSGQGRFTWELFF | TGTGCCAGCAGCTCTGGACAGGGGAGGTTCACCTGGGAGCTGTTTTTT
TRBJ2-2 | 15 | NA | TRBV28 | TRBD2 | CASSGGLVRSGELFF | TGTGCCAGCAGTGGCGGACTAGTAAGGTCCGGGGAGCTGTTTTTT
TRBJ2-1 | 15 | NA | TRBV5-1 | NA | CASSLDGSAVYEQFF | TGCGCCAGCAGCTTGGATGGTAGCGCGGTGTACGAGCAGTTCTTC
TRBJ1-1 | 15 | NA | TRBV10-3 | NA | CAISESRDLNTEAFF | TGTGCCATCAGTGAGTCCCGGGACCTGAACACTGAAGCTTTCTTT
TRBJ2-7 | 15 | NA | TRBV5-4 | NA | CASSLSSRVSYEQYF | TGTGCCAGCAGCTTAAGTTCTCGGGTCTCCTACGAGCAGTACTTC
TRBJ2-1 | 12 | NA | TRBV7-3 | NA | CASSLYDSEQFF | TGTGCCAGCAGCTTATACGACAGTGAGCAGTTCTTC
TRBJ2-7 | 11 | few | TRBV11-1 | NA | CASSLSDEQYF | TGTGCCAGCAGCTTATCCGACGAGCAGTACTTC
TRBJ1-5 | 14 | NA | TRBV6-5 | NA | CASSRRAGNQPQHF | TGTGCCAGCAGCCGCAGGGCTGGCAATCAGCCCCAGCATTTT
TRBJ2-7 | 15 | NA | TRBV5-1 | TRBD2 | CASSPLAGELGEQYF | TGCGCCAGCAGTCCGCTAGCGGGAGAGTTGGGCGAGCAGTACTTC
TRBJ2-5 | 16 | NA | TRBV7-8 | NA | CASSLTFSPTQETQYF | TGTGCCAGCAGCTTAACCTTCAGCCCGACCCAAGAGACCCAGTACTTC
TRBJ2-1 | 15 | NA | TRBV19 | NA | CASSPTDSSYNEQFF | TGTGCCAGTAGTCCAACTGACAGCTCCTACAATGAGCAGTTCTTC
TRBJ1-4 | 17 | NA | TRBV19 | NA | CASKVVGTLEGGGKLFF | TGTGCCAGTAAGGTGGTCGGAACTTTGGAGGGGGGAGGAAAACTGTTTTTT
TRBJ1-1 | 11 | NA | TRBV20-1 | NA | CSAAPETEAFF | TGCAGTGCTGCCCCGGAGACTGAAGCTTTCTTT
TRBJ2-1 | 15 | once | TRBV27 | TRBD2 | CASSRGLAGNNEQFF | TGTGCCAGCAGCAGAGGACTAGCGGGAAACAATGAGCAGTTCTTC
TRBJ2-1 | 17 | NA | TRBV7-6 | TRBD2 | CASSPKRLAGGGDEQFF | TGTGCCAGCAGCCCAAAGCGACTAGCGGGAGGAGGCGATGAGCAGTTCTTC
TRBJ2-7 | 14 | NA | TRBV5-1 | TRBD2 | CANSLYRGSYEQYF | TGCGCCAACAGCTTGTACCGCGGGAGTTACGAGCAGTACTTC
TRBJ2-7 | 15 | NA | TRBV6-1 | NA | CASTKDSTGFYEQYF | TGTGCCAGCACCAAAGACTCCACCGGGTTCTACGAGCAGTACTTC
TRBJ1-1 | 14 | NA | TRBV4-2 | NA | CTSSQEFGDTEAFF | TGTACCAGCAGCCAAGAATTCGGGGACACTGAAGCTTTCTTT
TRBJ2-1 | 16 | NA | TRBV29-1 | TRBD2 | CSVGVAGGRSYNEQFF | TGCAGCGTTGGAGTAGCGGGAGGACGATCCTACAATGAGCAGTTCTTC
TRBJ2-4 | 14 | NA | TRBV6-5 | NA | CASSYSGRENIQYF | TGTGCCAGCAGTTACTCGGGCAGGGAAAACATTCAGTACTTC
TRBJ1-5 | 17 | NA | TRBV7-9 | NA | CASSLVQLDPSNQPQHF | TGTGCCAGCAGCTTAGTACAGCTGGACCCTAGCAATCAGCCCCAGCATTTT